This T cell receptor beta chain was captured by sequencing in a study of blood T cell repertoires in COVID-19. V was clipped by 2 bases and J by 5 bases, with 12 bases between them. Germline CDR1 is ENHRY and CDR2 is SYGVKD. The CDR3 length is 14 residues. TCRdb's copy holds only in-frame clones and misses some; the assay was immunoSEQ multiplex PCR. The sample includes 250,000 to 300,000 clones, around nine tenths seen only once; the top ten take around 1.7%. The sequence derives from a woman between 40 and 50 years old who had recovered from COVID-19. Source material: PBMCs or T cells enriched from blood (not recorded which). The chain couples TRBV10-3 to TRBJ1-2; no reliable D call. As DNA, the CDR3 is TGTGCCATCAGTGAGCGGGGAGGTGGGTATGGCTACACCTTC. It yields the protein CAISERGGGYGYTF.